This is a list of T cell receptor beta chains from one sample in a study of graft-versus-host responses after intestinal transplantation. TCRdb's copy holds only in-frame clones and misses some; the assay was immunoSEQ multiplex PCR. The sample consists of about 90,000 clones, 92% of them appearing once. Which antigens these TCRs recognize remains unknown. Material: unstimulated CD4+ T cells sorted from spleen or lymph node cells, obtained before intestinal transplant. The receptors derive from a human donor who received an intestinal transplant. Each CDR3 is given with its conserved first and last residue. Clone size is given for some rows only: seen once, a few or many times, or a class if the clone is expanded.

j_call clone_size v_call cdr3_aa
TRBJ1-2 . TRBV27 CASSLSGVGDSTYGYTF
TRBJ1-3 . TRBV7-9 CASSLTGNTIYF
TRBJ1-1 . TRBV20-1 CSARRPGEAFF
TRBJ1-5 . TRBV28 CASSLPSRGDQPQHF
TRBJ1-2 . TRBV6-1 CASSGLDRSNYGYTF
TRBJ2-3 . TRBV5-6 CASSFGPAGGNTDTQYF
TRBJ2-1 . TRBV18 CASSPPIIGTSGHNEQFF
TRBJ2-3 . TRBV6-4 CASSALAGGPGDTQYF
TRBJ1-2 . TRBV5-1 CASSLDSRPSNYGYTF
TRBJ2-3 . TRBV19 CASSIQRDPDTQYF
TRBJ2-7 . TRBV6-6 CASSSMPLYEQYF
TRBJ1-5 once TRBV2 CASSDVTRGSNQPQHF
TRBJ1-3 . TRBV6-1 CASSVRDLSGNTIYF
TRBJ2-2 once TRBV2 CASSEIQPANTGELFF
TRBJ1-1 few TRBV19 CASSMREINTEAFF
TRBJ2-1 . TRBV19 CASTQGQLMNNEQFF
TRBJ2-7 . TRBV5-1 CASSLTGNSYEQYF
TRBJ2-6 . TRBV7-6 CASSLERFSGANVLTF
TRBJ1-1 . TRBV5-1 CASSSLSTGNTEAFF
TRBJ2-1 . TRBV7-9 CASSLRGPNNEQFF
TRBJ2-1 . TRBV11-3 CASSLGAGSYNEQFF
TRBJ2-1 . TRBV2 CASSEAAGVDYNEQFF
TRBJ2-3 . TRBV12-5 CASALGAGGASSDTQYF
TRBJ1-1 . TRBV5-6 CASTNFDRADTEAFF
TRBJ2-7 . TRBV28 CASSNWAVGQYF
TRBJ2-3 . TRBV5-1 CASSSSGTQSTDTQYF
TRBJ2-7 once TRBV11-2 CASSLDRYEQYF
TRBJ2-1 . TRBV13 CASSHRLGAGENNEQFF
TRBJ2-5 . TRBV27 CASSLSGRGQETQYF
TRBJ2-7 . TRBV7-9 CASSLKARQSRFYEQYF
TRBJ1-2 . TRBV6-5 CASSYRRQGYGYTF
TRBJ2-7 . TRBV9 CASSVGQFPSYEQYF
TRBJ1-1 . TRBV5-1 CASSVGVGTEAFF
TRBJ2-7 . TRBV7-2 CASSLEALASGRLYEQYF
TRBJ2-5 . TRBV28 CASSLRALQETQYF
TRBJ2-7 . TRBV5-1 CASSLLAGERVEQYF
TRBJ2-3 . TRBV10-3 CAISMGTSGNTQYF
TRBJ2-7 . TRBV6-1 CASSEQDRSYEQYF
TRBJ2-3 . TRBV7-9 CASSSVWDTQYF
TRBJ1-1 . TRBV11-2 CASSRIQGDHTEAFF
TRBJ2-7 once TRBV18 CASSPGLAREQYF
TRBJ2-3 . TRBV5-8 CASKEWDTQYF
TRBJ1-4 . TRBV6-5 CASSYTYRGEKLFF
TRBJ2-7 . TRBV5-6 CASSRPRLARNYEQYF
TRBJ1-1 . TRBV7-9 CASSTIRIIEAFF
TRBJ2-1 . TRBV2 CASSDSGTSGGSSYNEQFF
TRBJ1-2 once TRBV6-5 CASSHQAGNYGYTF
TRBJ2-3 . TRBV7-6 CAGSRLAGGPDTQYF
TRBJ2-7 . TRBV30 CAWSVPKPGWTPRIYEQYF